This TCR beta chain originates from a study of shared clonotypes between healthy human individuals. CDR1 and CDR2 from the germline V gene are MNHEY and SVGAGI. Between the trimmed V and J ends, which lost 6 bases and 4 bases, there was a span of 9 bases. This CDR3 region has 12 residues. The data were produced by immunoSEQ multiplex PCR, yet TCRdb's version contains in-frame clones alone and is incomplete. Of about 95,000 clones listed, approximately 61% are singletons. This clone was detected only a few times. The rearrangement uses TRBV6-5 and TRBJ1-2; D is ambiguous. This TCR was recovered from a man between 25 and 39 years old in good health. What was sequenced was memory CD8+ T cells sorted from blood. Described subset: CD45RO+ cells pooled with CCR7-negative TemRA cells. CDR3 in DNA: TGTGCCAGCAGGGATACGGGCTATGGCTACACCTTC. Its translation is CASRDTGYGYTF.